The sequence of this T cell receptor beta chain was determined in a study of T cell responses to AZD1222 COVID-19 vaccine. Study observations and caveats: When two AZD1222 doses had been given, Spike-specific TCR breadth and depth rose.

Notes on this clone: Its target is not known.

This CDR3 is built from 17 residues. The V gene's germline CDR1 is MDHEN and CDR2 SYDVKM. V lost 8 bases and J lost 2; bases outside the gene matches: 13. Using immunoSEQ multiplex PCR, the repertoire was profiled, and TCRdb retains in-frame clones only, with some absent. Of tens of thousands of clones listed, about 88% are singletons. The source was peripheral blood, collected on day 0 of AZD1222 vaccination. This chain links TRBV28 with TRBJ2-3; the match to TRBD2 covers 10 bases. The clonotype comes from an adult in good health. CDR3 region: CASGFGNSGGATDTQYF. The CDR3 nucleotides read TGTGCCAGCGGGTTTGGAAACAGCGGGGGGGCCACAGATACGCAGTATTTT.